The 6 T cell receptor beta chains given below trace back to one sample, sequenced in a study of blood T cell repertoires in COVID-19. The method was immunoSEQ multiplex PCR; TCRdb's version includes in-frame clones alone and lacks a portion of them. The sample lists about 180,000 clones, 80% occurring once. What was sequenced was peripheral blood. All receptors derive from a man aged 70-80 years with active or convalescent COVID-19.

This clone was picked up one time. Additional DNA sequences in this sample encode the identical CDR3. DNA for the CDR3: TGTGCCAGCAGCTTAGGAAGAGCGAACACCGGGGAGCTGTTTTTT. It codes for CASSLGRANTGELFF. The chain employs TRBV7-2 and TRBJ2-2; D uncertain. The V end was cut by 1 base, the J end by 0 bases, with 6 bases between. In germline, CDR1 is SGHTA, CDR2 FQGNSA. CDR3 size: 15 residues.

The DNA for the CDR3 is TGCAGGGCCGGGACAGGGGCGTTAGATGAGCAGTTCTTC. Translated: CRAGTGALDEQFF. The chain recombines TRBV29-1 with TRBJ2-1; 10 nucleotides line up with TRBD1. Germline V gene sequence: CDR1 SQVTM, CDR2 ANQGSEA. There are 13 residues in the CDR3.

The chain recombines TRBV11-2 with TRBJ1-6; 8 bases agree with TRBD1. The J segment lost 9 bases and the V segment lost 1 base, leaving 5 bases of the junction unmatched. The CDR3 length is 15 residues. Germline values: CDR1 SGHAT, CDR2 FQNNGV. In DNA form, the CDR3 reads TGTGCCAGCAGCTTAGTAGACAGGGGAGCTTCACCCCTCCACTTT. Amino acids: CASSLVDRGASPLHF.

The CDR3 DNA reads TGTGCCAGCAGCTTAGGGACAAGAACTGAAGCTTTCTTT. It encodes CASSLGTRTEAFF. V and J are TRBV7-2 and TRBJ1-1, with a tentative D call TRBD1 (5 bases). Trimming took off 1 base at V and 5 bases at J, with 8 bases between the two ends. Germline V gene sequence: CDR1 SGHTA, CDR2 FQGNSA. The CDR3 runs 13 residues.

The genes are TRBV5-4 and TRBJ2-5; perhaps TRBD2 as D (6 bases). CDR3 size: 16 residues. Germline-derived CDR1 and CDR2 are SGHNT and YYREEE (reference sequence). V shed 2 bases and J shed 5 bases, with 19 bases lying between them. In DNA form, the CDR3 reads TGTGCCAGCAGCTTAGCTCTTGGGGGGACGGGGGAGACCCAGTACTTC. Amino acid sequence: CASSLALGGTGETQYF.

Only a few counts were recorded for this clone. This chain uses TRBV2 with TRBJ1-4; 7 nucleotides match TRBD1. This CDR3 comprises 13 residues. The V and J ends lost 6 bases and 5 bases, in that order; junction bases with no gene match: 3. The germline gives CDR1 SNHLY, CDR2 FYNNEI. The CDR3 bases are TGTGCCAGCAGGGGGGACAGAAATGAAAAACTGTTTTTT. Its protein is CASRGDRNEKLFF. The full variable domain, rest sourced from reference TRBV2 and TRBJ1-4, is EPEVTQTPSHQVTQMGQEVILRCVPISNHLYFYWYRQILGQKVEFLVSFYNNEISEKSEIFDDQFSVERPDGSNFTLKIRSTKLEDSAMYFCASRGDRNEKLFFGSGTQLSVL.